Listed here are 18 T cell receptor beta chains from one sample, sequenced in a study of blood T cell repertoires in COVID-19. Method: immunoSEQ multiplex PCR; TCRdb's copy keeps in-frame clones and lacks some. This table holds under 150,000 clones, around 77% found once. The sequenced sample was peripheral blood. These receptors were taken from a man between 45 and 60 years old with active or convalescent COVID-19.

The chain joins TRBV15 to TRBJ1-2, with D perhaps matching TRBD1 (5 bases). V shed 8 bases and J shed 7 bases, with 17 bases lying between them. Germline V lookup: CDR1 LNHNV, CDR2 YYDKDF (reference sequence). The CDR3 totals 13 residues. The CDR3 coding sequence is TGTGCCACCCGTACCGGGATCGGGGGTGGCTACACCTTC. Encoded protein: CATRTGIGGGYTF.

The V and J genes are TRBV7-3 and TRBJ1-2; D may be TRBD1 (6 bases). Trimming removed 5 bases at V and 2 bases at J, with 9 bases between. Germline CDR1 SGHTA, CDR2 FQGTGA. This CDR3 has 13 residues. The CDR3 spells CASSVTGNYGYTF. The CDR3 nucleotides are TGTGCCAGCAGCGTCACAGGGAACTATGGCTACACCTTC.

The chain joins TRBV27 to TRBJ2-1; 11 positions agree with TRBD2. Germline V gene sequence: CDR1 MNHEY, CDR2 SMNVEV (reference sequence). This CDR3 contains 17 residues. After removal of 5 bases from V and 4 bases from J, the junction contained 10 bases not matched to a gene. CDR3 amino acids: CASSPGTSGGGYNEQFF. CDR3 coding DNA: TGTGCCAGCAGTCCCGGGACTAGCGGAGGAGGATACAATGAGCAGTTCTTC.

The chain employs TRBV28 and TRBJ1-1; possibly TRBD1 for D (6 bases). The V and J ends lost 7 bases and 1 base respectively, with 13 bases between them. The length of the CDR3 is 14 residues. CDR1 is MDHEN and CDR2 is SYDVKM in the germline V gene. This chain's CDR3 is CASKTGRGNTEAFF. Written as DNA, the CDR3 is TGTGCCAGCAAGACAGGACGGGGGAACACTGAAGCTTTCTTT.

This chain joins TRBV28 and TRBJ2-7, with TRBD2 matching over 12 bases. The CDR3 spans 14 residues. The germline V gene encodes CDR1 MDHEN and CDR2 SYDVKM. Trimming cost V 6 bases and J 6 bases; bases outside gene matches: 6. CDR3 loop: CASSRLAGVIEQYF. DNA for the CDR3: TGTGCCAGCAGCAGACTAGCGGGAGTGATCGAGCAGTACTTC.

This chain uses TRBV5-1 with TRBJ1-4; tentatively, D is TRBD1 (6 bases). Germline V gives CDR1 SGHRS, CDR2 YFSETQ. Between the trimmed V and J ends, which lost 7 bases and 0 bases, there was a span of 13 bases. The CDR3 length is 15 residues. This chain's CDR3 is CASRGGGATNEKLFF. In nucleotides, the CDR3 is TGCGCCAGCCGGGGAGGGGGAGCAACTAATGAAAAACTGTTTTTT.

CDR3 sequence reads: CASSFYNSYEQYF. CDR3 nucleotide sequence: TGTGCCAGCAGCTTTTATAACTCCTACGAGCAGTACTTC. The rearrangement uses TRBV7-9 and TRBJ2-7, with no clear D. Trimming took off 3 bases at V and 0 bases at J, with 6 bases between the two ends. Per the germline V gene, CDR1 is SEHNR and CDR2 is FQNEAQ (reference sequence). The CDR3 runs to 13 residues.

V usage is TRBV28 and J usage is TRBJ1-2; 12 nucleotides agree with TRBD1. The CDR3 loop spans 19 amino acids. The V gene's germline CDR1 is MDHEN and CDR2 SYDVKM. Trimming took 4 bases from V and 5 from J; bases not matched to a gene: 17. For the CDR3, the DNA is TGTGCCAGCAGTTCCTCCCCGGGACAGGGGGCTATCCTTGGGTATGGCTACACCTTC. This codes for CASSSSPGQGAILGYGYTF.

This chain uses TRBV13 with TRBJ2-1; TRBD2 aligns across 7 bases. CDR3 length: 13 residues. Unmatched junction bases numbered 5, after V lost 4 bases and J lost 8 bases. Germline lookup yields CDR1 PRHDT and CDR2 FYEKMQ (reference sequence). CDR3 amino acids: CASSWGGGDEQFF. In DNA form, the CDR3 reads TGTGCCAGCAGCTGGGGGGGTGGCGATGAGCAGTTCTTC.

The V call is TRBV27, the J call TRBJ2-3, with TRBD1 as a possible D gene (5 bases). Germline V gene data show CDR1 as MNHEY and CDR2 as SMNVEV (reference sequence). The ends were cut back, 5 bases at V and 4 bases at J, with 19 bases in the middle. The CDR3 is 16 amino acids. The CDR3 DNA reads TGTGCCAGCAGTCCCCGGTGGGGCGACATCCCAGATACGCAGTATTTT. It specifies CASSPRWGDIPDTQYF.

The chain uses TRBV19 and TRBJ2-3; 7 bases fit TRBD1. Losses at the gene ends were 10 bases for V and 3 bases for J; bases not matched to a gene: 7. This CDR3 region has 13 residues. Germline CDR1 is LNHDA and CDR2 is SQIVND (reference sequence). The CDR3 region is CANDRVSTDTQYF. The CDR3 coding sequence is TGTGCCAATGACAGGGTCTCTACAGATACGCAGTATTTT.

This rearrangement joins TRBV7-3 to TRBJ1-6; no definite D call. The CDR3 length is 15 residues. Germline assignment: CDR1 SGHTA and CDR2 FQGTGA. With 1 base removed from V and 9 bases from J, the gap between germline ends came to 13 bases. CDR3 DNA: TGTGCCAGCAGCTTAAGGTCTCAAGGGAGTTCACCCCTCCACTTT. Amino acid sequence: CASSLRSQGSSPLHF.

The CDR3: CASSPHRGRETQYF. CDR3 nucleotides: TGTGCCAGCAGCCCCCACAGGGGGCGAGAGACCCAGTACTTC. V is TRBV7-9 and J is TRBJ2-5; 9 bases are a match to TRBD1. This CDR3 is 14 amino acids long. Germline V lookup: CDR1 SEHNR, CDR2 FQNEAQ (reference sequence). The trim removed 5 bases at V and 4 bases at J, leaving 5 bases unmatched.

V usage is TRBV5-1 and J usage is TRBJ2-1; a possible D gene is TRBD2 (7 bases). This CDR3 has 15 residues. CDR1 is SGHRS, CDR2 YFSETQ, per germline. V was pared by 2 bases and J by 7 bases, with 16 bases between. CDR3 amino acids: CASSLEGGGSNEQFF. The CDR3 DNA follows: TGCGCCAGCAGCTTAGAGGGAGGGGGGTCAAATGAGCAGTTCTTC.

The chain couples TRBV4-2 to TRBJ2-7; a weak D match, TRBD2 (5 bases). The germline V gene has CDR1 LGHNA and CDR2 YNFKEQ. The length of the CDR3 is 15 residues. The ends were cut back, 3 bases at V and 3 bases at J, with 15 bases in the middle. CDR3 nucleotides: TGTGCCAGCAGCCATACGGACTCTAATAACTACGAGCAGTACTTC. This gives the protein CASSHTDSNNYEQYF.

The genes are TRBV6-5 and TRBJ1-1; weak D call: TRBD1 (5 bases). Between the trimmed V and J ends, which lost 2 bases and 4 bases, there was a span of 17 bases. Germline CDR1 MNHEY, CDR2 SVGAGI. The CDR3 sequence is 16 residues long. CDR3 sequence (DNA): TGTGCCAGCAGTTACGACCGGAGACAGAGATCCACTGAAGCTTTCTTT. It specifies CASSYDRRQRSTEAFF.

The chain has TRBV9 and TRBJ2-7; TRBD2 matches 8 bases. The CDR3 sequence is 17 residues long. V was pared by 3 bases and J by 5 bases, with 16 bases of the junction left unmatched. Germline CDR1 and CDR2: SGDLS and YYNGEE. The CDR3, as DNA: TGTGCCAGCAGCGACGATTCCTCCGGGACTAGATCCCACGAGCAGTACTTC. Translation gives CASSDDSSGTRSHEQYF.

The CDR3 DNA follows: TGCGCCAGCAGCCGCGGCGGCTCCTATAATTCACCCCTCCACTTT. Translating gives CASSRGGSYNSPLHF. This chain connects TRBV5-1 to TRBJ1-6; D not certain. With 4 bases removed from V and 0 bases from J, the gap between germline ends came to 8 bases. The CDR3 runs to 15 residues. Germline CDR1 SGHRS, CDR2 YFSETQ.